A selection of T cell receptor beta chains follows, all from one sample in a study of OX40 agonist ivuxolimab in advanced cancers. TCRdb keeps only in-frame clones here, not all; method: immunoSEQ multiplex PCR. The table includes approximately 15,000 clones, 60% to 85% detected once. Here the sequenced sample was CD4+ or CD8+ T cells sorted from blood, taken in a trial of the OX40 agonist ivuxolimab. These receptors were collected from an adult with an advanced solid tumor such as melanoma, head and neck, liver or kidney cancer. Both conserved end residues are part of each CDR3. A D gene is named only where the DNA matches it firmly. Only some rows state a clone size, as once, few, many or a class for expanded clones.

-,-,TRBJ1-2,TRBV5-5,TGTGCCAGCAGCTTTACACTCAGTACCACTAACTATGGCTACACCTTC,CASSFTLSTTNYGYTF
-,TRBD1,TRBJ2-3,TRBV28,TGTGCCAGCAGTCCGGACAGGGGATCAGATACGCAGTATTTT,CASSPDRGSDTQYF
-,-,TRBJ1-2,TRBV25-1,TGTGCCAGCAGTGAACAGAGCTACTCTGGCTACACCTTC,CASSEQSYSGYTF
once,-,TRBJ2-7,TRBV5-6,TGTGCCAGCAGCTGGGGGGGCGGCAGCTCCTACGAGCAGTACTTC,CASSWGGGSSYEQYF
-,-,TRBJ2-5,TRBV7-8,TGTGCCAGCAGCTTCCCTACGTCAGGGAAAGAGACCCAGTACTTC,CASSFPTSGKETQYF
-,-,TRBJ1-2,TRBV9,TGTGCCAGCAGCGAGCTTAAAGTTTTCAGTCGACAGAACTATGGCTACACCTTC,CASSELKVFSRQNYGYTF
large,-,TRBJ2-7,TRBV19,TGTGCCAGTAGTACCTTACTAGCAGACGAGCAGTACTTC,CASSTLLADEQYF
-,-,TRBJ2-3,TRBV2,TGTGCCAGCACGTTACCAGGGCTTGAGAATACGCAGTATTTT,CASTLPGLENTQYF
-,-,TRBJ1-4,TRBV11-2,TGTGCCAGCAGCTTATATGCTGAAAAACTGTTTTTT,CASSLYAEKLFF
-,-,TRBJ2-3,TRBV5-8,TGTGCCAGCAGCCTGACCTACACAGATACGCAGTATTTT,CASSLTYTDTQYF
-,-,TRBJ1-5,TRBV6-4,TGTGCCAGCAGTGACTCGGGCAGCTGGGGCAATCAGCCCCAGCATTTT,CASSDSGSWGNQPQHF
-,-,TRBJ2-1,TRBV5-1,TGCGCCAGCAGCTTTGGGAGTGAGCAGTTCTTC,CASSFGSEQFF
once,TRBD2,TRBJ2-1,TRBV25-1,TGTGCCAGCAGCTCTAGCGGGGAGCTCCCATGGGAGCAGTTCTTC,CASSSSGELPWEQFF
-,-,TRBJ2-7,TRBV27,TGTGCCAGCAGTGCGGCTAGGCCCCCCTACGAGCAGTACTTC,CASSAARPPYEQYF
-,-,TRBJ1-3,TRBV5-6,TGTGCCAGCAGCCTGGAGGGTAGTGGAAACACCATATATTTT,CASSLEGSGNTIYF
-,-,TRBJ2-7,TRBV27,TGTGCCAGCAGCCCGGCGGGGACATACTCCTACGAGCAGTACTTC,CASSPAGTYSYEQYF
-,TRBD1,TRBJ2-7,TRBV10-3,TGTGCCATCAGTGAGTCTAATGGACAGGTTTCCTACGAGCAGTACTTC,CAISESNGQVSYEQYF
-,-,TRBJ1-4,TRBV27,TGTGCCAGCAGTGCACTGCCAGGGGCGGAAAGGGAAAAACTGTTTTTT,CASSALPGAEREKLFF
-,-,TRBJ2-7,TRBV11-2,TGTGCCAGCAGCCCCAGACTAGCCTACGAGCAGTACTTC,CASSPRLAYEQYF
once,-,TRBJ2-5,TRBV4-3,TGCGCCAGCAGCCAAGATTGGTACAGTAACCAAGAGACCCAGTACTTC,CASSQDWYSNQETQYF
-,TRBD1,TRBJ1-6,TRBV9,TGTGCCAGCAGCGCTACAGGGGAGGCTAATTCACCCCTCCACTTT,CASSATGEANSPLHF
-,TRBD1,TRBJ2-1,TRBV5-6,TGTGCCAGCAGCTTGTTCGGGACAGCCAATGAGCAGTTCTTC,CASSLFGTANEQFF
-,-,TRBJ1-1,TRBV19,TGTGCCAGTAGTTCTTCGACTCTTCCCTTCACTGAAGCTTTCTTT,CASSSSTLPFTEAFF
-,-,TRBJ2-7,TRBV6-6,TGTGCCAGCAGTTACACCGGGGAGCCCTCCTACGAGCAGTACTTC,CASSYTGEPSYEQYF
-,-,TRBJ2-5,TRBV11-2,TGTGCCAGCAGCTTAATACAGGGATCAGAGACCCAGTACTTC,CASSLIQGSETQYF
-,-,TRBJ2-1,TRBV30,TGTGCCTGGATTGGCCAAAATGAGCAGTTCTTC,CAWIGQNEQFF
few,TRBD2,TRBJ2-5,TRBV18,TGTGCCAGCTCACCACGAGGGAGGGGACAAGAGACCCAGTACTTC,CASSPRGRGQETQYF
-,TRBD2,TRBJ2-1,TRBV7-9,TGTGCCAGCAGCTTAGGGGGGACTAGCGGCTACAATGAGCAGTTCTTC,CASSLGGTSGYNEQFF
-,-,TRBJ1-6,TRBV6-5,TGTGCCAGCACCCCGTTCCTCGGGGATTCACCCCTCCACTTT,CASTPFLGDSPLHF
-,TRBD2,TRBJ2-3,TRBV4-1,TGCGCCAGCACCCTGACTAGCCGCACAGATACGCAGTATTTT,CASTLTSRTDTQYF
-,-,TRBJ1-5,TRBV5-1,TGCGCCAGCAGCCCAACAGGGTCTTTGGGCAATCAGCCCCAGCATTTT,CASSPTGSLGNQPQHF
once,TRBD2,TRBJ2-1,TRBV4-3,TGCGCCAGCAGCCAAAGCTTAGGGGGCTCTAGCGGGGACAATGAGCAGTTCTTC,CASSQSLGGSSGDNEQFF
-,-,TRBJ1-1,TRBV9,TGTGCCAGCAGCGTAGATACGGGGTTGGCCACTGAAGCTTTCTTT,CASSVDTGLATEAFF
-,TRBD2,TRBJ2-1,TRBV4-1,TGCGCCAGCAGCCAAGCCGGGAGGGCTAATGAGCAGTTCTTC,CASSQAGRANEQFF
once,-,TRBJ2-7,TRBV27,TGTGCCAGCAGTCCCGCGGGGACAGCCTCCTACGAGCAGTACTTC,CASSPAGTASYEQYF
-,-,TRBJ2-1,TRBV5-5,TGTGCCAGCAGCTTTACAGGGACCTCCTACAATGAGCAGTTCTTC,CASSFTGTSYNEQFF
-,-,TRBJ2-1,TRBV7-9,TGTGCCAGCAGCCCAGGATCGTACATTGAGCAGTTCTTC,CASSPGSYIEQFF
-,TRBD1,TRBJ1-5,TRBV2,TGTGCCAGGGGGGACAGTTTAAATTTCAATCAGCCCCAGCATTTT,CARGDSLNFNQPQHF
-,TRBD1,TRBJ1-5,TRBV4-3,TGCGCCAGCGGGACAGGGGGCAATCAGCCCCAGCATTTT,CASGTGGNQPQHF
-,-,TRBJ2-7,TRBV5-6,TGTGCCAGCAGCTCAGGATTTCTCGGGTTCGCCTACGAGCAGTACTTC,CASSSGFLGFAYEQYF
-,-,TRBJ2-7,TRBV5-6,TGTGCCAGCAGCGTTGGCGGATCGCCCTACTACGAGCAGTACTTC,CASSVGGSPYYEQYF